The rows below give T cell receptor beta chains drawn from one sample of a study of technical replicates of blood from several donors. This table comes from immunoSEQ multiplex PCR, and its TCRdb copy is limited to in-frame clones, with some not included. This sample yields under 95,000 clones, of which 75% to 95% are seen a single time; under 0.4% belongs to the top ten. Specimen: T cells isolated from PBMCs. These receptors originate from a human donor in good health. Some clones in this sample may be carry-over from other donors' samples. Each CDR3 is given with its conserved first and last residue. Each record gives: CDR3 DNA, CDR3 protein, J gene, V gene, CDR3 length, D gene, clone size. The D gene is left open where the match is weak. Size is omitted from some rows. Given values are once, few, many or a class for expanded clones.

cdr3_nt: TGTGCCAGCTCACCCACTGGGACTAGCGGGAGGAAAAGGTACAATGAGCAGTTCTTC
cdr3_aa: CASSPTGTSGRKRYNEQFF
j_call: TRBJ2-1
v_call: TRBV18
cdr3_length: 19
d_call: TRBD2
clone_size: .

cdr3_nt: TGTGCCAGCACCCAGGGGGCAGGGGGAGGCTATGGCTACACCTTC
cdr3_aa: CASTQGAGGGYGYTF
j_call: TRBJ1-2
v_call: TRBV13
cdr3_length: 15
d_call: TRBD1
clone_size: .

cdr3_nt: TGCGCCAGCAGCCAAGACCCATATGGCTACACCTTC
cdr3_aa: CASSQDPYGYTF
j_call: TRBJ1-2
v_call: TRBV4-1
cdr3_length: 12
d_call: .
clone_size: .

cdr3_nt: TGTGCCTGGTTAACAGGAAACTATGGCTACACCTTC
cdr3_aa: CAWLTGNYGYTF
j_call: TRBJ1-2
v_call: TRBV30
cdr3_length: 12
d_call: .
clone_size: .

cdr3_nt: TGTGCCAGCAGTCGCCGGGGGGTACAGGAAAAACTGTTTTTT
cdr3_aa: CASSRRGVQEKLFF
j_call: TRBJ1-4
v_call: TRBV6-5
cdr3_length: 14
d_call: .
clone_size: .

cdr3_nt: TGCAGCGTTGATACATGGCGGGAGAGGTTCCAAGAGACCCAGTACTTC
cdr3_aa: CSVDTWRERFQETQYF
j_call: TRBJ2-5
v_call: TRBV29-1
cdr3_length: 16
d_call: TRBD2
clone_size: .

cdr3_nt: TGTGCCAGCAGCACAAGAAGGCGCGGCGGGGACACTGAAGCTTTCTTT
cdr3_aa: CASSTRRRGGDTEAFF
j_call: TRBJ1-1
v_call: TRBV11-3
cdr3_length: 16
d_call: .
clone_size: .

cdr3_nt: TGTGCCAGCAGAACCGGGACAGGGGACACCGGGGAGCTGTTTTTT
cdr3_aa: CASRTGTGDTGELFF
j_call: TRBJ2-2
v_call: TRBV2
cdr3_length: 15
d_call: TRBD1
clone_size: .

cdr3_nt: TGTGCCAGTAGTATAGGTGCGAATCAGCCCCAGCATTTT
cdr3_aa: CASSIGANQPQHF
j_call: TRBJ1-5
v_call: TRBV19
cdr3_length: 13
d_call: .
clone_size: .

cdr3_nt: TGTGCCAGCAGCCCTCCGCGATTTGGGACGGGACTAGCGGGAAAGGTTGTTTATTTT
cdr3_aa: CASSPPRFGTGLAGKVVYF
j_call: TRBJ2-3
v_call: TRBV7-9
cdr3_length: 19
d_call: TRBD2
clone_size: .

cdr3_nt: TGTGCCAGTAAAAGCAGGGGGGACTATGGCTACACCTTC
cdr3_aa: CASKSRGDYGYTF
j_call: TRBJ1-2
v_call: TRBV19
cdr3_length: 13
d_call: TRBD1
clone_size: .

cdr3_nt: TGTGCCAGCAGCTCACAGGGGGCCAAAGAAGAGACCCAGTACTTC
cdr3_aa: CASSSQGAKEETQYF
j_call: TRBJ2-5
v_call: TRBV7-9
cdr3_length: 15
d_call: TRBD1
clone_size: once

cdr3_nt: TGTGCCAGCAGTTTAGGTCTCCGGGGCTCCTACAATGAGCAGTTCTTC
cdr3_aa: CASSLGLRGSYNEQFF
j_call: TRBJ2-1
v_call: TRBV28
cdr3_length: 16
d_call: .
clone_size: .

cdr3_nt: TGTGCCAGCAGCTTCGGGGATTCGAGAGAAGAGACCCAGTACTTC
cdr3_aa: CASSFGDSREETQYF
j_call: TRBJ2-5
v_call: TRBV5-6
cdr3_length: 15
d_call: .
clone_size: .

cdr3_nt: TGTGCCAGCAGTTTATTTGGTAATTGGGTTGATGGACAGGCGTTTACTGAAGCTTTCTTT
cdr3_aa: CASSLFGNWVDGQAFTEAFF
j_call: TRBJ1-1
v_call: TRBV28
cdr3_length: 20
d_call: TRBD1
clone_size: .

cdr3_nt: TGTGCCAGCGAGGTAACAGGGGTGAAGAACATTCAGTACTTC
cdr3_aa: CASEVTGVKNIQYF
j_call: TRBJ2-4
v_call: TRBV7-7
cdr3_length: 14
d_call: TRBD1
clone_size: .

cdr3_nt: TGTGCCAGCAGCCAGACTAGTGGGTTCGAGCAGTACTTC
cdr3_aa: CASSQTSGFEQYF
j_call: TRBJ2-7
v_call: TRBV11-1
cdr3_length: 13
d_call: .
clone_size: .

cdr3_nt: TGTGCCAGCGCGACACTCTATACCGGGGAGCTGTTTTTT
cdr3_aa: CASATLYTGELFF
j_call: TRBJ2-2
v_call: TRBV28
cdr3_length: 13
d_call: .
clone_size: .

cdr3_nt: TGTGCCAGCAGCCGATCAGGGGCCACAGATACGCAGTATTTT
cdr3_aa: CASSRSGATDTQYF
j_call: TRBJ2-3
v_call: TRBV7-6
cdr3_length: 14
d_call: .
clone_size: .

cdr3_nt: TGTGCCAGCTCACTATCACCGACAGGGGCCTATGGCTACACCTTC
cdr3_aa: CASSLSPTGAYGYTF
j_call: TRBJ1-2
v_call: TRBV18
cdr3_length: 15
d_call: TRBD1
clone_size: .

cdr3_nt: TGTGCCAGACATCTCGGGGTTGGAAACACCATATATTTT
cdr3_aa: CARHLGVGNTIYF
j_call: TRBJ1-3
v_call: TRBV2
cdr3_length: 13
d_call: .
clone_size: .

cdr3_nt: TGTGCCAGCAGCGTACGACAGGGGGGCAATCAGCCCCAGCATTTT
cdr3_aa: CASSVRQGGNQPQHF
j_call: TRBJ1-5
v_call: TRBV2
cdr3_length: 15
d_call: TRBD1
clone_size: .

cdr3_nt: TGTGCCAGCAGTGGGGCTAGCGGGAGAGTCTCCTACGAGCAGTACTTC
cdr3_aa: CASSGASGRVSYEQYF
j_call: TRBJ2-7
v_call: TRBV2
cdr3_length: 16
d_call: TRBD2
clone_size: .

cdr3_nt: TGTGCCAGCAGCCTCTTTGAGGGGGATGGCACTGAAGCTTTCTTT
cdr3_aa: CASSLFEGDGTEAFF
j_call: TRBJ1-1
v_call: TRBV5-5
cdr3_length: 15
d_call: .
clone_size: once

cdr3_nt: TGCGCCGCTAGCGGGAGGACCTACAATGAGCAGTTCTTC
cdr3_aa: CAASGRTYNEQFF
j_call: TRBJ2-1
v_call: TRBV10-2
cdr3_length: 13
d_call: TRBD2
clone_size: .

cdr3_nt: TGCGCCAGCAGTGTGGGGACAGGCACAGATACGCAGTATTTT
cdr3_aa: CASSVGTGTDTQYF
j_call: TRBJ2-3
v_call: TRBV10-2
cdr3_length: 14
d_call: TRBD1
clone_size: once

cdr3_nt: TGTGCCTGGAGCCCAACATTAGGGGATGGCTACACCTTC
cdr3_aa: CAWSPTLGDGYTF
j_call: TRBJ1-2
v_call: TRBV30
cdr3_length: 13
d_call: .
clone_size: .

cdr3_nt: TGTGCCAGTAGTATGAGGCAGGGTGTTCAGCCCCAGCATTTT
cdr3_aa: CASSMRQGVQPQHF
j_call: TRBJ1-5
v_call: TRBV19
cdr3_length: 14
d_call: .
clone_size: .

cdr3_nt: TGTGCCAGCAAATGTATAGAGGGGGCCGTCGACGAGCAGTACTTC
cdr3_aa: CASKCIEGAVDEQYF
j_call: TRBJ2-7
v_call: TRBV27
cdr3_length: 15
d_call: TRBD1
clone_size: .